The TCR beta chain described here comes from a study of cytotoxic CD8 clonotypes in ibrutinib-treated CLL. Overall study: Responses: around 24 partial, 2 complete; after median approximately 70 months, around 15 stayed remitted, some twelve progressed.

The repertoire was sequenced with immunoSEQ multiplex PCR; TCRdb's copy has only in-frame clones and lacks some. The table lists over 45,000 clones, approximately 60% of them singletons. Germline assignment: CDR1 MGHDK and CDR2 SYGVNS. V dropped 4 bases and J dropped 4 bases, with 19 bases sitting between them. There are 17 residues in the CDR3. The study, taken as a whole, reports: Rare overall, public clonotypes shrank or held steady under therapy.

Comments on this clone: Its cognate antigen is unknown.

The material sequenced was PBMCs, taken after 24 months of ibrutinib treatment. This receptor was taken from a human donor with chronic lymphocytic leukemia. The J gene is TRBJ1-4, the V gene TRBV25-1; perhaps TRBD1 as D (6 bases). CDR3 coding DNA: TGTGCCAGCAGTGGAGCGCTGGGGGCGCTCATTAATGAAAAACTGTTTTTT. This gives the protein CASSGALGALINEKLFF.